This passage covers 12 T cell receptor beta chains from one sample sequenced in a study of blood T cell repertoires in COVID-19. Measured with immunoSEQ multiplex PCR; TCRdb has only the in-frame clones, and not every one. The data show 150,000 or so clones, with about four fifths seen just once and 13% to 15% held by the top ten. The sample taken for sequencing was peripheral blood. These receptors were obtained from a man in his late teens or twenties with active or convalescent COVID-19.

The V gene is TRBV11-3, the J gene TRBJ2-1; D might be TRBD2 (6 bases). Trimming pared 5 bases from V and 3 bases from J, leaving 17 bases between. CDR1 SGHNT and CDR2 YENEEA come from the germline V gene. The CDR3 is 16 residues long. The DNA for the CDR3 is TGTGCCAGCAGCCCAGGCGGGGAGCGGAACTACAATGAGCAGTTCTTC. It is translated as CASSPGGERNYNEQFF.

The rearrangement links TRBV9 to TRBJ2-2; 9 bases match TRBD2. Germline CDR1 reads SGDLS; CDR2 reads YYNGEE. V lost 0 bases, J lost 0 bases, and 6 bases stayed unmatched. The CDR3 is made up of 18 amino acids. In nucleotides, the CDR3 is TGTGCCAGCAGCGTAGCTTGGCGCGGGGGGGCGAACACCGGGGAGCTGTTTTTT. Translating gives CASSVAWRGGANTGELFF.

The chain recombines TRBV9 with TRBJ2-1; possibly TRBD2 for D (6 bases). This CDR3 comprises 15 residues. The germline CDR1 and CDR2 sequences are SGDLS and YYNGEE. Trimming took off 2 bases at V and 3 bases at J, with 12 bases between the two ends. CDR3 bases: TGTGCCAGCAGCGTTTATAGCGGTTACTACAATGAGCAGTTCTTC. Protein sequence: CASSVYSGYYNEQFF.

The CDR3 is CASSLVLMGQGHGYTF. The CDR3 DNA follows: TGTGCCAGCAGCTTAGTGTTAATGGGACAGGGGCATGGCTACACCTTC. This rearrangement joins TRBV7-9 to TRBJ1-2; 10 bases are a match to TRBD1. The CDR3 sequence is 16 residues long. From germline, CDR1 is SEHNR and CDR2 FQNEAQ (reference sequence). The trim removed 1 base at V and 6 bases at J, leaving 8 bases unmatched.

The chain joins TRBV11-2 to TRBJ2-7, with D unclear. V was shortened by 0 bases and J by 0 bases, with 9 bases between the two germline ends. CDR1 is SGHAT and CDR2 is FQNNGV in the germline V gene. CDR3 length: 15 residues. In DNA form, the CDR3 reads TGTGCCAGCAGCTTAGAGTCCCTGAGCTCCTACGAGCAGTACTTC. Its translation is CASSLESLSSYEQYF.

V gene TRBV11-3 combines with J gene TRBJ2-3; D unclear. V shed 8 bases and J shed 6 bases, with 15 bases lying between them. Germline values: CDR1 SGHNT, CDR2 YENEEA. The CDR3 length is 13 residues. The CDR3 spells CASAGSRSDTQYF. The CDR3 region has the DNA TGTGCCAGCGCTGGTAGTCGGTCGGATACGCAGTATTTT.

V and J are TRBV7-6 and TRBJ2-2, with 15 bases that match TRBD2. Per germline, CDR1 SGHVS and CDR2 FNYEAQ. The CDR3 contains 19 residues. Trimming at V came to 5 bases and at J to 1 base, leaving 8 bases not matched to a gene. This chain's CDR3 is CASSEIGLAGGKNTGELFF. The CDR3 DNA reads TGTGCCAGCAGCGAGATCGGACTAGCGGGGGGGAAGAACACCGGGGAGCTGTTTTTT.

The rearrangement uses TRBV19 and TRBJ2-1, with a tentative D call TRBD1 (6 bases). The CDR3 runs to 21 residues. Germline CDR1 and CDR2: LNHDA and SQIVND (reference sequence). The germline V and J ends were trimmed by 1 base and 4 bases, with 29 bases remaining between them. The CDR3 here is CASSIGDRGHDYSSKYNEQFF. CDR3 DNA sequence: TGTGCCAGTAGTATAGGGGATCGGGGACATGACTACTCGAGTAAATACAATGAGCAGTTCTTC.

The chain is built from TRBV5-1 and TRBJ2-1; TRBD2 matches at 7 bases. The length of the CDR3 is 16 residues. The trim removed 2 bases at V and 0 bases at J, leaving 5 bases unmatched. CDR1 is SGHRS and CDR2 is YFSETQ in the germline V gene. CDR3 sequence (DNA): TGCGCCAGCAGCTTTACCGGGGGGAGCTCCTACAATGAGCAGTTCTTC. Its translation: CASSFTGGSSYNEQFF.

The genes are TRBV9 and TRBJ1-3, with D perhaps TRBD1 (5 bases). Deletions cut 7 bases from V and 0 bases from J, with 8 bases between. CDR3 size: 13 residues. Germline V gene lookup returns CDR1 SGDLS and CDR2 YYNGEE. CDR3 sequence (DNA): TGTGCCAGCGGCAGGGCCTCTGGAAACACCATATATTTT. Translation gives CASGRASGNTIYF. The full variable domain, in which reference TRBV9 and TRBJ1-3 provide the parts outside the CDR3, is DSGVTQTPKHLITATGQRVTLRCSPRSGDLSVYWYQQSLDQGLQFLIQYYNGEERAKGNILERFSAQQFPDLHSELNLSSLELGDSALYFCASGRASGNTIYFGEGSWLTVV.

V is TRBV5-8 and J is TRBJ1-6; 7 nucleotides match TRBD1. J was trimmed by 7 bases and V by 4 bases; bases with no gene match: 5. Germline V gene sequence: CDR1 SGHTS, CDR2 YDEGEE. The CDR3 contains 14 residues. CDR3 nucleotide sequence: TGTGCCAGCAGCGCGGGACAGCAAAATTCACCCCTCCACTTT. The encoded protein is CASSAGQQNSPLHF.

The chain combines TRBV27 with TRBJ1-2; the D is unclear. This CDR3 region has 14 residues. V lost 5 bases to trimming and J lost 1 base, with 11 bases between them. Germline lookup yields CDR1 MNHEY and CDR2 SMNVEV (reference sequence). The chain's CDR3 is CASSLRTDNYGYTF. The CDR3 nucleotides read TGTGCCAGCAGTCTGCGGACTGATAACTATGGCTACACCTTC.